This TCR beta chain is from a study of blood T cell repertoires in COVID-19. The assay was immunoSEQ multiplex PCR, and TCRdb's table has in-frame clones only and misses some. The table includes fewer than 15,000 clones, roughly 91% detected once. V lost 1 base, J lost 3 bases, and 1 base stayed unmatched. Germline V lookup: CDR1 SGHTA, CDR2 FQGNSA. The CDR3 spans 16 residues. The receptor was isolated from a human donor in a cohort sampled during active COVID-19. The chain carries TRBV7-2 and TRBJ2-5; 14 bases line up with TRBD2. Sample: peripheral blood. The CDR3 coding sequence is TGTGCCAGCAGCTTAGGGGGACTAGCGGGGGAAGAGACCCAGTACTTC. This gives the protein CASSLGGLAGEETQYF.